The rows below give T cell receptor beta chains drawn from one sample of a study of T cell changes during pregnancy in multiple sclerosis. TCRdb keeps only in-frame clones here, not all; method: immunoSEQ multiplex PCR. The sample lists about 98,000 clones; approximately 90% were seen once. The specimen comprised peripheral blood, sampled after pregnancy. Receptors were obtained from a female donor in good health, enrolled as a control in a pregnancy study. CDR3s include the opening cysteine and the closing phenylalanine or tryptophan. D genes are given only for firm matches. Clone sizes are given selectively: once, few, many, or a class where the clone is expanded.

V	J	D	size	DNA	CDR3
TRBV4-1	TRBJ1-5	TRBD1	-	TGCGCCAGCAGCCCCACCGGGACAGGGACCGGTCAGCCCCAGCATTTT	CASSPTGTGTGQPQHF
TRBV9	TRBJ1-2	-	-	TGTGCCAGCAGCGTAGGGCAGGGGAACTATGGCTACACCTTC	CASSVGQGNYGYTF
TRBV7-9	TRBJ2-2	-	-	-	CASSLLDFRGTGELFF
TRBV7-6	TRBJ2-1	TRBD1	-	TGTGCCAGCAGCTTACAGAGGGACCGGGACAGGCATAATGAGCAGTTCTTC	CASSLQRDRDRHNEQFF
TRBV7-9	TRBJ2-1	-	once	TGTGCCAGCAGCTTATTGAGCTCCTACAATGAGCAGTTCTTC	CASSLLSSYNEQFF
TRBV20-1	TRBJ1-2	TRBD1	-	TGCAGTGTCGCAGGGGGCAATGGCTACACCTTC	CSVAGGNGYTF
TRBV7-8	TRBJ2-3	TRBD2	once	TGTGCCAGCAGCTTAGCATCGAAGGGCGCGGGGGTCAGGTATACGCAGTATTTT	CASSLASKGAGVRYTQYF
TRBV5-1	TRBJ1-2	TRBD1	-	TGCGCCAGCAGCTTGGGACAGGGCAACTATGGCTACACCTTC	CASSLGQGNYGYTF
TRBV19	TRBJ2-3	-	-	TGTGCCAGTAGTATTGGCAGTTTTACAGATACGCAGTATTTT	CASSIGSFTDTQYF
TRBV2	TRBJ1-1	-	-	TGTGCCAGCCGGGATTACACTGAAGCTTTCTTT	CASRDYTEAFF
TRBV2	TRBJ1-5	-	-	TGTGCCATTTCGGGGAGCAATCAGCCCCAGCATTTT	CAISGSNQPQHF
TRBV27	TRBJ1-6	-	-	TGTGCCAGCAGTTTATCGCGGGGCCAGACATCACCCCTCCACTTT	CASSLSRGQTSPLHF
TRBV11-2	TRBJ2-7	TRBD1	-	TGTGCCAGCAGCTTAAGGACAGGGTCCTACGAGCAGTACTTC	CASSLRTGSYEQYF
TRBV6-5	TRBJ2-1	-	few	TGTGCCAGCAGTTACAAGGGGATCAATGAGCAGTTCTTC	CASSYKGINEQFF
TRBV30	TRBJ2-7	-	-	TGTGCCTGGGTGCCCCGGGGGGCGTGGGAGCAGTACTTC	CAWVPRGAWEQYF
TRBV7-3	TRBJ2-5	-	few	TGTGCCAGCAGCCCTACGCCAGGCCAAGAGACCCAGTACTTC	CASSPTPGQETQYF
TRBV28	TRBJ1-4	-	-	TGTGCCAGCAGTTTTCACGTCAGACTGTTTTTT	CASSFHVRLFF
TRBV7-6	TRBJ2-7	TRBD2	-	TGTGCCAGCAGCCGACAACGAGGCGGGAGTACCGACGAGCAGTACTTC	CASSRQRGGSTDEQYF
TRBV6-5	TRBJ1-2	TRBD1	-	TGTGCCAGCAGTACGTCTGGACAGGGGAACTATGGCTACACCTTC	CASSTSGQGNYGYTF
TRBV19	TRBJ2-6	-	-	TGTGCCAGTAGCCCTCTCTCTGGGGCCAACGTCCTGACTTTC	CASSPLSGANVLTF
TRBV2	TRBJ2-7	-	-	TGTGCCAGCAGTCGCGGGTTCGGTGACGACGAGCAGTACTTC	CASSRGFGDDEQYF
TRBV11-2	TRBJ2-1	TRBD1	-	TGTGCCAGCTCCGCGACAGGGCATGGGGTCTATGAGCAGTTCTTC	CASSATGHGVYEQFF
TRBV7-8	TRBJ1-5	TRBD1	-	TGTGCCAGCAGCTCCACCAACCGACAGGGCTTATCAAATCAGCCCCAGCATTTT	CASSSTNRQGLSNQPQHF
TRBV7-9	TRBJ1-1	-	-	TGTGCCAGCAGCCCGAAACAGAGCGGGAACACTGAAGCTTTCTTT	CASSPKQSGNTEAFF
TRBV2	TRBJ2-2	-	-	TGTGCCAGCAGTGAAGGAGGGAACACCGGGGAGCTGTTTTTT	CASSEGGNTGELFF
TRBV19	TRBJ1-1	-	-	TGTGCCAGTAGGGACAGCTACACTGAAGCTTTCTTT	CASRDSYTEAFF
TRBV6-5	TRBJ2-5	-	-	TGTGCCAGCAGTTACTCGAGGGGACTGGGGAGCGAGACCCAGTACTTC	CASSYSRGLGSETQYF
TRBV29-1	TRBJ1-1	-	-	TGCAGCGTTGATGAGGGCTTGAACACTGAAGCTTTCTTT	CSVDEGLNTEAFF
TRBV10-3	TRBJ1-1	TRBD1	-	TGTGCCATGGGACAGGAGACAACTGAAGCTTTCTTT	CAMGQETTEAFF
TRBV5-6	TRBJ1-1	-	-	TGTGCCAGCAGAAACAGGGAGGGCACTGAAGCTTTCTTT	CASRNREGTEAFF
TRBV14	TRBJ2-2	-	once	TGTGCCAGCCGAACTGAGGGGACTGCTAACACCGGGGAGCTGTTTTTT	CASRTEGTANTGELFF
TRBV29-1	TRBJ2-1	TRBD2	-	TGCAGCGTTGCGGGCGGGAGCCCCTCCTACAATGAGCAGTTCTTC	CSVAGGSPSYNEQFF
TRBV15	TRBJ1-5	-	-	TGTGCCACCAGCAGAGGCAGGCTTCAGCCCCAGCATTTT	CATSRGRLQPQHF
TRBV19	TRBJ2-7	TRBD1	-	TGTGCCAGTAGATCCCCAGGGGGCAACGAGCAGTACTTC	CASRSPGGNEQYF
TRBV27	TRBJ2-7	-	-	TGTGCCAGCAGTTTATCGTTTGCGGTGATCTACGAGCAGTACTTC	CASSLSFAVIYEQYF
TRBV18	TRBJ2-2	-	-	TGTGCCAGCTCACCCGACAGGACCAACACCGGGGAGCTGTTTTTT	CASSPDRTNTGELFF
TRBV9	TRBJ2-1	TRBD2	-	TGTGCCAGCAGCGCCCCGGGGGGGATCTACAATGAGCAGTTCTTC	CASSAPGGIYNEQFF
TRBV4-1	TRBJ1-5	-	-	TGCGCCAGCAGCCAAGGGGGGGGGTCAGAGCCCCAGCATTTT	CASSQGGGSEPQHF
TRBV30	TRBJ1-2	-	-	TGTGCCTGGAGTAACAGGGAGTTCTATGGCTACACCTTC	CAWSNREFYGYTF
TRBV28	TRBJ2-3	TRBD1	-	TGTGCCAGCTCGTTGGGACAGCTATCAGATACGCAGTATTTT	CASSLGQLSDTQYF
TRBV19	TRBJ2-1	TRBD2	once	TGTGCCAGTAGTGGAGAAGGTAGCGGGGGATACAATGAGCAGTTCTTC	CASSGEGSGGYNEQFF
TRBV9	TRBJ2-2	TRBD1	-	TGTGCCAGCAGCTCAACCGGGACAGGGTACACCGGGGAGCTGTTTTTT	CASSSTGTGYTGELFF
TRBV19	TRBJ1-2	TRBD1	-	TGTGCCAGTAGTATAGACTGGACAGGGGGCGCATACGGCTACACCTTC	CASSIDWTGGAYGYTF
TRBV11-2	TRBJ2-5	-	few	TGTGCCAGCAGCTTACGCCAGGGAGGAGGAGAGACCCAGTACTTC	CASSLRQGGGETQYF
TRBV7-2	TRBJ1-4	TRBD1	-	TGTGCCAGCAGGAGGGGCTGGGTGGGGACAGCTAATGAAAAACTGTTTTTT	CASRRGWVGTANEKLFF